The clone carrying this T cell receptor (beta chain) was seen a few times. As yet, its antigen is unknown. The sample comes from a study of T cell repertoires in cytomegalovirus infection. Trimming took 3 bases from V and 5 from J, leaving 7 bases between them. The CDR3 has 11 residues. Per the germline V gene, CDR1 is DFQATT and CDR2 is SNEGSKA (reference sequence). TCRdb re-called the reads with MiXCR, one entry per CDR3 protein. There are approximately 1,000,000 distinct CDR3 sequences in the sample; roughly a third occur only once, and around 15% lies in the top ten. The study, taken as a whole, reports: Individuals carrying CMV plus the relevant HLA were identified by cumulative frequency of public TCR beta families.

The chain combines TRBV20-1 with TRBJ1-1; the D is unclear. Source: cultured CD8+ T cells from PBMCs, taken from culture after CMV antigen stimulation. The TCR comes from a human donor in good health (CMV status not recorded). Some clones in this sample may be carry-over from other donors' samples. The CDR3 DNA is TGCAGTGCTAGCCGGGGTACTGAAGCTTTCTTT. This gives the protein CSASRGTEAFF.